This T cell receptor (beta chain) was sequenced in a study of neurological immune-mediated disorders. The sample's time point: longitudinal time-point 3. The cDNA was synthesized by 5'RACE incorporating 10-nucleotide random UMIs. In TCRdb, the 5' RACE reads were re-called with MiXCR into one record per CDR3 protein. Of about 53,000 distinct CDR3 sequences listed, more than 7% are singletons. V lost 0 bases to trimming and J lost 9 bases; unmatched junction nucleotides: 8. CDR3 length: 14 residues. In germline, CDR1 is DFQATT, CDR2 SNEGSKA (reference sequence). Notes on the study in general: HTLV-1-associated myelopathy led in TCR clonal expansion, while multiple sclerosis ranked lowest, below healthy controls.

Many counts were recorded for this clonotype. The antigen is unknown. Sequenced: PBMCs. The source is a woman between 40 and 50 years old in good health. V and J are TRBV20-1 and TRBJ2-1; 7 bases line up with TRBD2. The CDR3 reads CSARDQRRESEQFF. For the CDR3, the DNA is TGCAGTGCTAGAGATCAGAGGCGGGAGAGTGAGCAGTTCTTC.